The 25 T cell receptor beta chains in this list originate from one sample, sequenced in a study of blood T cell repertoires in COVID-19. Using immunoSEQ multiplex PCR, the repertoire was profiled, and TCRdb retains in-frame clones only, with some absent. The data show 380,000 or so clones, 89% seen once. Sequencing used peripheral blood. The receptor set was obtained from a man in his forties with acute or convalescent COVID-19.

The chain couples TRBV7-9 to TRBJ1-5; D not certain. From germline, CDR1 is SEHNR and CDR2 FQNEAQ (reference sequence). Trimming shortened V by 11 bases and J by 1 base, and 6 bases separated the two germline ends. The CDR3 has 11 amino acids. The DNA of the CDR3 is TGTGCCTCGGGGAGCAATCAGCCCCAGCATTTT. Its protein product is CASGSNQPQHF.

V is TRBV9 and J is TRBJ1-6, with TRBD1 identical over 8 bases. The junction had 7 bases not matched to a gene; V was cut back by 0 bases and J by 8 bases. Germline V CDR1 and CDR2: SGDLS, YYNGEE. There are 16 residues in the CDR3. The CDR3 DNA reads as TGTGCCAGCAGCGTAGGAGGGGACAGGTTTGATTCACCCCTCCACTTT. Its protein is CASSVGGDRFDSPLHF.

The J gene is TRBJ1-1, the V gene TRBV28; no clear D gene. Trimming left V 1 base short and J 4 bases short, with 7 bases between. Looked up from germline, CDR1 is MDHEN and CDR2 is SYDVKM. The CDR3 sequence is 13 residues long. CDR3: CASSLSRLTEAFF. In nucleotides, the CDR3 is TGTGCCAGCAGTTTATCTCGTCTCACTGAAGCTTTCTTT.

The rearrangement uses TRBV19 and TRBJ2-3; D is perhaps TRBD2 (5 bases). Looked up from germline, CDR1 is LNHDA and CDR2 is SQIVND (reference sequence). V lost 0 bases to trimming and J lost 0 bases, with 7 bases between them. The CDR3 covers 15 residues. CDR3 DNA: TGTGCCAGTAGTATAGATCGCGGGAGCACAGATACGCAGTATTTT. This encodes CASSIDRGSTDTQYF.

This chain links TRBV2 with TRBJ1-5; D is perhaps TRBD1 (6 bases). The germline V gene has CDR1 SNHLY and CDR2 FYNNEI. This CDR3 has 16 amino acids. V was shortened by 8 bases and J by 3 bases, with 20 bases between the two germline ends. The CDR3 bases are TGTGCCAGCTCCGGAGGGGGGGCCGACCCCAATCAGCCCCAGCATTTT. It specifies CASSGGGADPNQPQHF.

This clone was detected only once. The chain carries TRBV29-1 and TRBJ1-1; D is unresolved. V was cut by 1 base and J by 0 bases, with 9 bases left in between. Germline loops: CDR1 SQVTM, CDR2 ANQGSEA. The CDR3 runs 14 residues. The CDR3 sequence: CSVEGAELNTEAFF. The CDR3 DNA reads TGCAGCGTTGAAGGGGCAGAATTGAACACTGAAGCTTTCTTT.

The CDR3 DNA follows: TGTGCCAGCAGGGAGAGACTAGCGGGAGGGTCCCATGAGCAGTTCTTC. This sequence encodes CASRERLAGGSHEQFF. V gene TRBV2 combines with J gene TRBJ2-1; 14 nucleotides agree with TRBD2. After removal of 6 bases from V and 8 bases from J, the junction contained 9 bases not matched to a gene. The CDR3 has 16 amino acids. Germline-derived CDR1 and CDR2 are SNHLY and FYNNEI.

The CDR3 DNA sequence: TGCGCCAGCAGTTTTGTGGGACAGGATGACTACGAGCAGTACTTC. Protein sequence: CASSFVGQDDYEQYF. This rearrangement joins TRBV5-1 to TRBJ2-7; 8 bases agree with TRBD1. CDR3 length: 15 amino acids. Germline V CDR1 and CDR2: SGHRS, YFSETQ. The ends lost 5 bases at V and 3 bases at J; junction bases unmatched: 10.

This sequence joins TRBV15 and TRBJ2-7, with 11 nucleotides matching TRBD2. Trimming took 1 base from V and 0 from J; bases not matched to a gene: 11. This CDR3 contains 19 residues. In germline, CDR1 is LNHNV, CDR2 YYDKDF (reference sequence). The CDR3 coding sequence is TGTGCCACCAGCAGAGGCCGACTAGCGGGGCCCCCCAGCTCCTACGAGCAGTACTTC. It yields the protein CATSRGRLAGPPSSYEQYF.

The chain uses TRBV4-2 and TRBJ1-3; 8 bases align to TRBD1. Germline values: CDR1 LGHNA, CDR2 YNFKEQ. This CDR3 has 16 residues. V was clipped by 3 bases and J by 7 bases; unmatched bases: 11. The CDR3 coding sequence is TGTGCCAGCAGCCAGTCCGACAGGGGTTGGATTAACACCATATATTTT. Encoded protein: CASSQSDRGWINTIYF.

This chain links TRBV29-1 with TRBJ2-7; D is possibly TRBD2 (5 bases). The CDR3 runs 13 residues. Between the trimmed V and J ends, which lost 5 bases and 2 bases, there was a span of 13 bases. Germline V gene lookup returns CDR1 SQVTM and CDR2 ANQGSEA. CDR3 coding DNA: TGCAGCGTTCTCCCCCGGGATACCTACGAGCAGTACTTC. Its protein is CSVLPRDTYEQYF.

The V and J genes are TRBV2 and TRBJ1-3; weak D call: TRBD1 (5 bases). V lost 6 bases, J lost 0 bases, and 12 bases lay in between. Germline assignment: CDR1 SNHLY and CDR2 FYNNEI. The CDR3 consists of 15 residues. The CDR3 reads CASSRQSSSGNTIYF. The CDR3 nucleotides read TGTGCCAGCAGCCGACAGTCGAGCTCTGGAAACACCATATATTTT.

The chain joins TRBV7-3 to TRBJ2-3; 10 bases map to TRBD2. V lost 5 bases to trimming and J lost 0 bases; unmatched junction nucleotides: 17. The CDR3 has 20 residues. CDR1 is SGHTA and CDR2 is FQGTGA in the germline V gene. Here the CDR3 DNA reads TGTGCCAGCAGCCCACGGGGACTAGCGCTCCGCCCGCGAAGCACAGATACGCAGTATTTT. It specifies CASSPRGLALRPRSTDTQYF. Combining the CDR3 with reference TRBV7-3 and TRBJ2-3 gives the whole variable domain GAGVSQTPSNKVTEKGKYVELRCDPISGHTALYWYRQSLGQGPEFLIYFQGTGAADDSGLPNDRFFAVRPEGSVSTLKIQRTERGDSAVYLCASSPRGLALRPRSTDTQYFGPGTRLTVL.

The rearrangement joins TRBV7-9 to TRBJ1-4, with 10 positions matching TRBD1. Trimming removed 8 bases from V and 0 bases from J; junction bases left unmatched: 6. This CDR3 is built from 16 residues. In germline, CDR1 is SEHNR, CDR2 FQNEAQ (reference sequence). For the CDR3, the DNA is TGTGCCAGCTCGGGGACAGGGGATGCAACTAATGAAAAACTGTTTTTT. It is translated as CASSGTGDATNEKLFF.

This clone was seen a few times. J is TRBJ2-3 and V is TRBV5-5; 10 nucleotides agree with TRBD2. V was clipped by 0 bases and J by 2 bases; unmatched bases: 12. Germline CDR1 and CDR2: SGHKS and YYEKEE (reference sequence). CDR3 length: 19 amino acids. The CDR3 region is CASSLVSSGSTGHTDTQYF. DNA of the CDR3: TGTGCCAGCAGCTTGGTGTCTAGCGGGAGTACGGGCCACACAGATACGCAGTATTTT.

The V call is TRBV28, the J call TRBJ2-1, with D possibly TRBD2 on 5 matching bases. This CDR3 comprises 14 residues. Trimming cost V 1 base and J 3 bases, with 7 bases left between them. CDR1 and CDR2 from the germline V gene are MDHEN and SYDVKM. The CDR3 sequence is CASSLSGVYNEQFF. Here the CDR3 DNA reads TGTGCCAGCAGTTTATCCGGGGTCTACAATGAGCAGTTCTTC.

The genes are TRBV3-1 (or the pseudogene TRBV3-2) and TRBJ1-2; D might be TRBD1 (6 bases). Germline V gene lookup returns CDR1 LGHDT and CDR2 YNNKEL (reference sequence). This CDR3 has 14 amino acids. V was clipped by 4 bases and J by 5 bases, with 14 bases between them. CDR3 sequence: CASSLRGMEYGYTF. The DNA of the CDR3 is TGTGCCAGCAGCCTAAGGGGGATGGAGTATGGCTACACCTTC.

This chain links TRBV6-5 with TRBJ2-3; 8 nucleotides line up with TRBD2. V shed 4 bases, J shed 1 base, and the junction held 7 bases outside the gene matches. Germline CDR1 and CDR2: MNHEY and SVGAGI. The CDR3 spans 16 residues. The CDR3 loop is CASSSPGAGGTDTQYF. The CDR3 nucleotides read TGTGCCAGCAGTTCACCAGGAGCGGGGGGCACAGATACGCAGTATTTT.

Regarding this clone: The sample contains more than one DNA sequence encoding this CDR3. The V and J genes are TRBV15 and TRBJ1-2; D call uncertain. Germline values: CDR1 LNHNV, CDR2 YYDKDF (reference sequence). CDR3 length: 13 residues. The V gene lost 0 bases and the J gene lost 8 bases, with 10 bases spanning the gap. CDR3 loop: CATSRERTGGYTF. The DNA of the CDR3 is TGTGCCACCAGCAGAGAACGGACGGGGGGCTACACCTTC.

The chain has TRBV4-3 and TRBJ2-7; 9 positions agree with TRBD1. The CDR3 is 15 residues long. The germline CDR1 and CDR2 sequences are LGHNA and YSLEER. The ends lost 4 bases at V and 8 bases at J; junction bases unmatched: 12. CDR3 coding DNA: TGCGCCAGCAGCCTCGACCGGGACAGGGCGTCCAAGCAGTACTTC. It is translated as CASSLDRDRASKQYF.

The chain combines TRBV9 with TRBJ2-5, with 7 bases aligning to TRBD1. The germline V gene encodes CDR1 SGDLS and CDR2 YYNGEE. The CDR3 runs 19 residues. Trimming removed 3 bases from V and 4 bases from J; junction bases left unmatched: 21. This chain's CDR3 is CASSAGAPPRTGDGETQYF. The CDR3 nucleotides are TGTGCCAGCAGCGCCGGAGCCCCTCCTAGGACAGGAGATGGAGAGACCCAGTACTTC.

The V gene is TRBV6-1, the J gene TRBJ1-1; unclear D gene. The CDR3 length is 15 residues. Germline loops: CDR1 MNHNS, CDR2 SASEGT. V was shortened by 0 bases and J by 0 bases, with 8 bases between the two germline ends. CDR3 sequence (DNA): TGTGCCAGCAGTGAAGCGGAGCAAATGAACACTGAAGCTTTCTTT. Its translation is CASSEAEQMNTEAFF.

The chain has TRBV9 and TRBJ2-5; D uncertain. The CDR3 consists of 11 residues. Trimming stripped 4 bases from V and 3 bases from J, with 4 bases between. The germline CDR1 and CDR2 sequences are SGDLS and YYNGEE. CDR3 sequence (DNA): TGTGCCAGCAGCAATAAAGAGACCCAGTACTTC. It yields the protein CASSNKETQYF.

The rearrangement joins TRBV10-2 to TRBJ2-1, with 10 bases lining up with TRBD2. This CDR3 is built from 14 residues. Per the germline V gene, CDR1 is WSHSY and CDR2 is SAAADI. The trim removed 10 bases at V and 5 bases at J, leaving 8 bases unmatched. The CDR3 DNA reads TGCGCCACCTCCGGGACTAGCGCAAACAATGAGCAGTTCTTC. Amino acid sequence: CATSGTSANNEQFF.

This clone was detected once. The chain joins TRBV5-1 to TRBJ1-6, with D perhaps matching TRBD1 (6 bases). This CDR3 is built from 13 residues. Trimming removed 2 bases at V and 7 bases at J, with 7 bases between. CDR1 and CDR2 (germline): SGHRS, YFSETQ. The CDR3 sequence: CASSLRGNSPLHF. The CDR3 DNA reads TGCGCCAGCAGCTTAAGGGGGAATTCACCCCTCCACTTT.